The 25 T cell receptor beta chains below were found in one sample sequenced in a study of blood T cell repertoires in COVID-19. Sequenced by immunoSEQ multiplex PCR; TCRdb stores in-frame clones only, minus some. The sample consists of fewer than 400,000 clones, around 84% of them appearing once. Sequencing was performed on peripheral blood. The receptors come from a woman between 18 and 30 years old with acute or convalescent COVID-19.

The rearrangement joins TRBV19 to TRBJ1-5, with D perhaps TRBD1 (6 bases). Between the trimmed V and J ends, which lost 3 bases and 5 bases, there was a span of 14 bases. Germline-derived CDR1 and CDR2 are LNHDA and SQIVND (reference sequence). The CDR3 sequence is 15 residues long. CDR3 in amino acids: CASSIDGRGDQPQHF. The DNA for the CDR3 is TGTGCCAGTAGTATCGACGGCAGGGGAGATCAGCCCCAGCATTTT.

V is TRBV10-3 and J is TRBJ2-5; 10 nucleotides line up with TRBD2. With 4 bases clipped from V and 7 bases from J, the junction kept 12 bases outside the gene matches. Germline V gene data show CDR1 as ENHRY and CDR2 as SYGVKD. The CDR3 spans 16 residues. Here the CDR3 reads CAISGSGGVYRGTQYF. The DNA for the CDR3 is TGTGCCATCAGTGGGAGCGGGGGGGTCTACCGGGGGACCCAGTACTTC.

V and J are TRBV21-1 and TRBJ1-6; TRBD1 was called by the table and not checked on the DNA. TRBV21-1 is a documented pseudogene. The CDR3 is 17 residues long. The CDR3 loop is CASIKGRASSYNSPLHF. The DNA for the CDR3 is TGTGCCAGCATCAAGGGCAGGGCGAGCTCCTATAATTCACCCCTCCACTTT.

V usage is TRBV2 and J usage is TRBJ2-5, with D tentatively TRBD1 (5 bases). V lost 6 bases, J lost 7 bases, and 12 bases lay in between. Germline CDR1 is SNHLY and CDR2 is FYNNEI. CDR3 length equals 12 residues. The CDR3 region has the DNA TGTGCCAGCAGAGCCAGGGATTTGACCCAGTACTTC. Protein product: CASRARDLTQYF.

The chain combines TRBV24-1 with TRBJ2-1, with TRBD1 matching 7 bases. Germline trimming cut 5 bases from V and 1 base from J; bases unmatched to any gene: 7. Germline CDR1 KGHDR, CDR2 SFDVKD. The CDR3 is made up of 16 amino acids. DNA of the CDR3: TGTGCCACCAGTGGGAGTTCAGGGGGATCCTACAATGAGCAGTTCTTC. It translates to CATSGSSGGSYNEQFF.

This clone was detected only a few times. The V and J genes are TRBV19 and TRBJ2-7, with D uncertain. The V and J ends lost 3 bases and 2 bases respectively, with 17 bases between them. This CDR3 comprises 16 residues. Germline V gives CDR1 LNHDA, CDR2 SQIVND (reference sequence). This CDR3 reads CASSILAGGSTYEQYF. In nucleotides, the CDR3 is TGTGCCAGTAGTATCCTCGCCGGCGGCAGTACCTACGAGCAGTACTTC.

The rearrangement uses TRBV13 and TRBJ2-1, with 10 nucleotides matching TRBD1. The germline V gene encodes CDR1 PRHDT and CDR2 FYEKMQ (reference sequence). The CDR3 contains 15 residues. V lost 5 bases, J lost 4 bases, and 5 bases stayed unmatched. In nucleotides, the CDR3 is TGTGCCAGCAGCCAAAGGGGACAGGGGTACAATGAGCAGTTCTTC. Amino acids: CASSQRGQGYNEQFF.

Comment on this clone: The same CDR3 arises from other DNA sequences in this sample as well. The chain is built from TRBV5-1 and TRBJ1-6; no reliable D call. This CDR3 spans 16 amino acids. V lost 1 base to trimming and J lost 0 bases, with 8 bases between them. Per germline, CDR1 SGHRS and CDR2 YFSETQ. The DNA of the CDR3 is TGCGCCAGCAGCTTGTCGGGGAGCTCCTATAATTCACCCCTCCACTTT. Translation gives CASSLSGSSYNSPLHF.

The chain recombines TRBV6-5 with TRBJ2-7; 7 bases agree with TRBD2. Germline V gene data show CDR1 as MNHEY and CDR2 as SVGAGI. This CDR3 is built from 14 residues. After removal of 2 bases from V and 2 bases from J, the junction contained 3 bases not matched to a gene. The CDR3 DNA sequence: TGTGCCAGCAGTTACATGGGGGGGACCTACGAGCAGTACTTC. It specifies CASSYMGGTYEQYF.

The CDR3: CAWNPGGDTDTQYF. DNA for the CDR3: TGTGCCTGGAATCCGGGCGGGGACACAGATACGCAGTATTTT. The chain employs TRBV30 and TRBJ2-3; weak D call: TRBD2 (6 bases). CDR3 length: 14 residues. CDR1 is GTSNPN and CDR2 is SVGIG in the germline V gene (reference sequence). V lost 4 bases to trimming and J lost 2 bases, with 13 bases between them.

The chain couples TRBV2 to TRBJ2-1, with 10 bases aligning to TRBD1. In germline, CDR1 is SNHLY, CDR2 FYNNEI. The junction had 13 bases not matched to a gene; V was cut back by 10 bases and J by 7 bases. The CDR3 sequence is 15 residues long. The CDR3 DNA sequence: TGTGCCACCGCCTCAAGGGACAGGGGAGGGAATGAGCAGTTCTTC. Translation gives CATASRDRGGNEQFF.

The chain combines TRBV15 with TRBJ1-5; weak D call: TRBD1 (5 bases). V was trimmed by 1 base and J by 3 bases, leaving 10 bases between them. The CDR3 is 15 residues long. The germline V gene has CDR1 LNHNV and CDR2 YYDKDF (reference sequence). The CDR3, as DNA: TGTGCCACCAGCAGAGGACGGGGGAACAATCAGCCCCAGCATTTT. Its translation: CATSRGRGNNQPQHF.

In its sample, this clone was seen a few times. V is TRBV3-1 (or the pseudogene TRBV3-2) and J is TRBJ1-3; weak D call: TRBD1 (6 bases). CDR1 LGHDT and CDR2 YNNKEL come from the germline V gene (reference sequence). Trimming left V 3 bases short and J 0 bases short, with 12 bases between. This CDR3 contains 16 residues. DNA for the CDR3: TGTGCCAGCAGCCAGGCAGGGGCCTACTCTGGAAACACCATATATTTT. Amino acid sequence: CASSQAGAYSGNTIYF.

This rearrangement joins TRBV4-1 to TRBJ1-2; D ambiguous. Germline CDR1 MGHRA, CDR2 YSYEKL. Deletions cut 0 bases from V and 4 bases from J, with 12 bases between. The CDR3 loop spans 15 amino acids. In DNA, the CDR3 is TGCGCCAGCAGCCAAGACGCAGCCGCGGGCTATGGCTACACCTTC. Protein sequence: CASSQDAAAGYGYTF.

The rearrangement uses TRBV9 and TRBJ1-5; 7 positions agree with TRBD1. Germline V CDR1 and CDR2: SGDLS, YYNGEE. This CDR3 region has 15 residues. V was clipped by 3 bases and J by 0 bases; unmatched bases: 3. The CDR3 region is CASSGTGASNQPQHF. The DNA of the CDR3 is TGTGCCAGCAGCGGTACAGGGGCTAGCAATCAGCCCCAGCATTTT. The whole variable domain, remainder taken from reference TRBV9 and TRBJ1-5, is DSGVTQTPKHLITATGQRVTLRCSPRSGDLSVYWYQQSLDQGLQFLIQYYNGEERAKGNILERFSAQQFPDLHSELNLSSLELGDSALYFCASSGTGASNQPQHFGDGTRLSIL.

The V call is TRBV30, the J call TRBJ1-4, with a possible D match to TRBD1 (6 bases). The germline V gene encodes CDR1 GTSNPN and CDR2 SVGIG (reference sequence). V lost 4 bases to trimming and J lost 5 bases, with 14 bases between them. CDR3 size: 14 residues. CDR3 coding DNA: TGTGCCTGGATTCGAACCGGGACAAATGAAAAACTGTTTTTT. Protein: CAWIRTGTNEKLFF.

The V call is TRBV27, the J call TRBJ2-1; D might be TRBD2 (6 bases). V lost 2 bases and J 8 bases, leaving 16 bases between the germline ends. From germline, CDR1 is MNHEY and CDR2 SMNVEV (reference sequence). The CDR3 covers 15 residues. CDR3 amino acids: CASSLGGTPWDEQFF. The CDR3 DNA is TGTGCCAGCAGTTTAGGAGGGACGCCTTGGGATGAGCAGTTCTTC.

The genes are TRBV2 and TRBJ2-1; 8 bases line up with TRBD2. The CDR3 is 16 residues long. Germline assignment: CDR1 SNHLY and CDR2 FYNNEI. Unmatched junction bases numbered 14, after V lost 6 bases and J lost 7 bases. The CDR3 DNA reads as TGTGCCAGCAGGAAGGCCCCCGGGAGGGCCGGTAATGAGCAGTTCTTC. This translates into CASRKAPGRAGNEQFF.

The chain recombines TRBV19 with TRBJ2-2, with 8 bases fitting TRBD1. Germline CDR1 and CDR2: LNHDA and SQIVND (reference sequence). This CDR3 comprises 13 residues. V lost 5 bases, J lost 7 bases, and 3 bases stayed unmatched. CDR3 in amino acids: CASSGRGRGELFF. The CDR3 DNA is TGTGCCAGTAGTGGCAGGGGGCGCGGGGAGCTGTTTTTT.

This rearrangement joins TRBV6-6 to TRBJ1-4; the D is unclear. V shed 6 bases and J shed 7 bases, with 9 bases lying between them. This CDR3 region has 12 residues. Germline V gene lookup returns CDR1 MNHNY and CDR2 SVGAGI (reference sequence). CDR3 sequence reads: CASREGVEKLFF. CDR3 coding DNA: TGTGCCAGCAGGGAGGGAGTTGAAAAACTGTTTTTT.

This clone was seen a handful of times. The chain is built from TRBV19 and TRBJ1-5; 7 nucleotides align to TRBD1. The CDR3 runs to 13 residues. J gave up 7 bases and V 5 bases, and 5 bases lay outside the gene matches. CDR1 is LNHDA, CDR2 SQIVND, per germline (reference sequence). Written as DNA, the CDR3 is TGTGCCAGTAGTTCGTCGACAGGGCAGCCCCAGCATTTT. Residues: CASSSSTGQPQHF.

DNA of the CDR3: TGCGCCAGCAGCTCGCGGACAGGGGGGGATGAAAAACTGTTTTTT. As protein: CASSSRTGGDEKLFF. The rearrangement links TRBV5-1 to TRBJ1-4, with 10 bases identical to TRBD1. Germline CDR1 and CDR2: SGHRS and YFSETQ. J was trimmed by 6 bases and V by 3 bases; bases with no gene match: 5. This CDR3 contains 15 residues.

This clone showed up many times. The J gene is TRBJ2-1, the V gene TRBV12-3 or TRBV12-4; possible D gene TRBD1, 6 bases. This CDR3 has 11 residues. V dropped 5 bases and J dropped 10 bases, with 9 bases sitting between them. CDR3 loop: CASSRGTEQFF. CDR3 nucleotides: TGTGCCAGCAGTCGAGGGACAGAGCAGTTCTTC.

The J gene is TRBJ2-3, the V gene TRBV10-3; D unresolved. Trimming took off 8 bases at V and 0 bases at J, with 9 bases between the two ends. This CDR3 contains 13 residues. CDR1 and CDR2 from the germline V gene are ENHRY and SYGVKD. The CDR3 DNA follows: TGTGCCATCCACTCAGGCAGCACAGATACGCAGTATTTT. This encodes CAIHSGSTDTQYF.

The chain links TRBV27 to TRBJ1-2; D is unresolved. Germline V gene sequence: CDR1 MNHEY, CDR2 SMNVEV (reference sequence). Trimming left V 3 bases short and J 5 bases short, with 7 bases between. The CDR3 has 12 amino acids. The CDR3 loop reads CASSFDGYGYTF. The CDR3 region has the DNA TGTGCCAGCAGTTTCGACGGGTATGGCTACACCTTC.